The rows below give T cell receptor beta chains drawn from one sample of a study of T cell changes during pregnancy in multiple sclerosis. Here immunoSEQ multiplex PCR was the method, and the copy in TCRdb shows in-frame clones only, minus some. The data show 40,000 to 50,000 clones, nearly 90% seen once. The specimen comprised CD4+ T cells from peripheral blood mononuclear cells, sampled in the first trimester of pregnancy. Source of these receptors: a female donor with multiple sclerosis, enrolled in a pregnancy study. Both conserved end residues are part of each CDR3. Fields, in order: J gene, clone size, V gene, D gene, CDR3 protein, CDR3 DNA. A D gene is named only where the DNA matches it firmly. Not every row has a clone size; where given, it reads once, few, many or a size class.

j_call: TRBJ2-2
clone_size: .
v_call: TRBV18
d_call: .
cdr3_aa: CASSIFTGELFF
cdr3_nt: TGTGCCAGCTCAATCTTCACCGGGGAGCTGTTTTTT

j_call: TRBJ1-4
clone_size: .
v_call: TRBV7-2
d_call: .
cdr3_aa: CASGGLPNEKLFF
cdr3_nt: TGTGCCAGCGGGGGCCTACCTAATGAAAAACTGTTTTTT

j_call: TRBJ1-3
clone_size: .
v_call: TRBV5-6
d_call: TRBD1
cdr3_aa: CASSFRGLMGNTIYF
cdr3_nt: TGTGCCAGCAGCTTCAGGGGGTTAATGGGAAACACCATATATTTT

j_call: TRBJ2-3
clone_size: .
v_call: TRBV5-1
d_call: TRBD2
cdr3_aa: CASSPLAGGVADTQYF
cdr3_nt: TGCGCCAGCAGCCCCCTAGCGGGAGGAGTAGCAGATACGCAGTATTTT

j_call: TRBJ1-5
clone_size: once
v_call: TRBV6-5
d_call: .
cdr3_aa: CASSYSTAQPNQPQHF
cdr3_nt: TGTGCCAGCAGTTACTCGACTGCTCAACCGAACCAGCCCCAGCATTTT

j_call: TRBJ2-2
clone_size: .
v_call: TRBV5-8
d_call: .
cdr3_aa: CASSLGGGTNTGELFF
cdr3_nt: TGTGCCAGCAGCTTGGGGGGAGGAACGAACACCGGGGAGCTGTTTTTT

j_call: TRBJ2-7
clone_size: .
v_call: TRBV6-1
d_call: TRBD2
cdr3_aa: CASSRLAGSSYEQYF
cdr3_nt: TGTGCCAGCAGTAGACTAGCGGGGTCCTCCTACGAGCAGTACTTC

j_call: TRBJ2-7
clone_size: .
v_call: TRBV27
d_call: TRBD1
cdr3_aa: CASAGTGYEQYF
cdr3_nt: TGTGCCTCCGCCGGGACAGGCTACGAGCAGTACTTC

j_call: TRBJ2-1
clone_size: .
v_call: TRBV11-2
d_call: TRBD1
cdr3_aa: CASSQGQGMAYNEQFF
cdr3_nt: TGTGCCAGCAGCCAAGGACAGGGGATGGCCTACAATGAGCAGTTCTTC

j_call: TRBJ2-7
clone_size: .
v_call: TRBV18
d_call: .
cdr3_aa: CASSGQQSYEQYF
cdr3_nt: TGTGCCAGCTCAGGACAGCAGTCCTACGAGCAGTACTTC

j_call: TRBJ2-7
clone_size: .
v_call: TRBV9
d_call: .
cdr3_aa: CASSVVREYEQYF
cdr3_nt: TGTGCCAGCAGCGTAGTTAGAGAATACGAGCAGTACTTC

j_call: TRBJ2-3
clone_size: .
v_call: TRBV27
d_call: .
cdr3_aa: CASSFLGQSTDTQYF
cdr3_nt: TGTGCCAGCAGTTTCCTGGGCCAAAGCACAGATACGCAGTATTTT

j_call: TRBJ2-7
clone_size: .
v_call: TRBV6-5
d_call: TRBD2
cdr3_aa: CASRAASGDYEQYF
cdr3_nt: TGTGCCAGCAGGGCGGCTAGCGGGGACTACGAGCAGTACTTC

j_call: TRBJ2-7
clone_size: once
v_call: TRBV6-1
d_call: TRBD1
cdr3_aa: CASRPGQGASYEQYF
cdr3_nt: TGTGCCAGCAGACCCGGACAGGGGGCTTCGTACGAGCAGTACTTC

j_call: TRBJ2-7
clone_size: once
v_call: TRBV4-1
d_call: TRBD1
cdr3_aa: CASSQVNRDSPYEQYF
cdr3_nt: TGCGCCAGCAGCCAGGTAAACCGGGACAGCCCCTACGAGCAGTACTTC

j_call: TRBJ2-7
clone_size: .
v_call: TRBV7-3
d_call: .
cdr3_aa: CASSRGGEQYF
cdr3_nt: TGTGCCAGCAGCAGAGGAGGCGAGCAGTACTTC

j_call: TRBJ2-7
clone_size: .
v_call: TRBV5-5
d_call: .
cdr3_aa: CASSFQGRSYEQYF
cdr3_nt: TGTGCCAGCAGCTTCCAGGGCCGCTCCTACGAGCAGTACTTC

j_call: TRBJ2-1
clone_size: .
v_call: TRBV19
d_call: .
cdr3_aa: CASSILQGKNYNEQFF
cdr3_nt: TGTGCCAGTAGTATACTTCAGGGGAAGAACTACAATGAGCAGTTCTTC

j_call: TRBJ2-2
clone_size: .
v_call: TRBV9
d_call: TRBD1
cdr3_aa: CASSVGGQGIGELFF
cdr3_nt: TGTGCCAGCAGCGTAGGGGGACAGGGCATCGGGGAGCTGTTTTTT

j_call: TRBJ2-5
clone_size: .
v_call: TRBV2
d_call: TRBD1
cdr3_aa: CASRPRTGTETQYF
cdr3_nt: TGTGCCAGCAGGCCCAGGACAGGGACAGAGACCCAGTACTTC

j_call: TRBJ2-1
clone_size: .
v_call: TRBV9
d_call: TRBD2
cdr3_aa: CASSVGAGLADNEQFF
cdr3_nt: TGTGCCAGCAGCGTAGGGGCCGGACTAGCGGACAATGAGCAGTTCTTC

j_call: TRBJ1-2
clone_size: .
v_call: TRBV30
d_call: TRBD1
cdr3_aa: CAYERWDSNYGYTF
cdr3_nt: TGTGCCTACGAACGCTGGGACAGCAACTATGGCTACACCTTC